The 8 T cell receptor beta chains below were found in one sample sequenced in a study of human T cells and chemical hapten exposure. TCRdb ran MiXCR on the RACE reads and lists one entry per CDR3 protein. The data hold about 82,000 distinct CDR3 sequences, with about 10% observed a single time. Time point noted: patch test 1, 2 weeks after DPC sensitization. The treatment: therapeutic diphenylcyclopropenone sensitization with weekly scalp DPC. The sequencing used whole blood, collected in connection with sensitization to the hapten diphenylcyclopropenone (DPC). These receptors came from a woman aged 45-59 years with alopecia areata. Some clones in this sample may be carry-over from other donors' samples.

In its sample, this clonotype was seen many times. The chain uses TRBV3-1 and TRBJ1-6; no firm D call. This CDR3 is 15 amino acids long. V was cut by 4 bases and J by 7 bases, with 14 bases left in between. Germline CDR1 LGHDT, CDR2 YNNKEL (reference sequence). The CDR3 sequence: CASSLGGFQNSPLHF. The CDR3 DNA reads TGTGCCAGCAGCCTCGGCGGATTCCAGAATTCACCCCTCCACTTT.

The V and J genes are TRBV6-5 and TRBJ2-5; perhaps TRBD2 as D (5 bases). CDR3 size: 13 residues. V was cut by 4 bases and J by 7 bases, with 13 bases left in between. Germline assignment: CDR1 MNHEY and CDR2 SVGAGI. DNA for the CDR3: TGTGCCAGCAGTTCCACGACCCGGGGGACCCAGTACTTC. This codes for CASSSTTRGTQYF.

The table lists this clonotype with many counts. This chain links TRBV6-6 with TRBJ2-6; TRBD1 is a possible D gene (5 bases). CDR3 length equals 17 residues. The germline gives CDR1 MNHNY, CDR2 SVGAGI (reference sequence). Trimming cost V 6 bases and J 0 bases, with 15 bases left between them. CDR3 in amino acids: CASSLLGRISGANVLTF. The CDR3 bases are TGTGCCAGCAGCCTCTTGGGGCGGATCTCTGGGGCCAACGTCCTGACTTTC.

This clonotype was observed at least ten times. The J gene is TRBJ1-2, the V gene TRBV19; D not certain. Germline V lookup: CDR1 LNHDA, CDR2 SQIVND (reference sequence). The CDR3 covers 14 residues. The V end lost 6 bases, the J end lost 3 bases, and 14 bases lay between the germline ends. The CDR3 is CASSLPGGDYGYTF. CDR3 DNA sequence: TGTGCCAGTAGCCTTCCCGGCGGTGACTATGGCTACACCTTC. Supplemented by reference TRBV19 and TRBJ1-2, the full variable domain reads DGGITQSPKYLFRKEGQNVTLSCEQNLNHDAMYWYRQDPGQGLRLIYYSQIVNDFQKGDIAEGYSVSREKKESFPLTVTSAQKNPTAFYLCASSLPGGDYGYTFGSGTRLTVV.

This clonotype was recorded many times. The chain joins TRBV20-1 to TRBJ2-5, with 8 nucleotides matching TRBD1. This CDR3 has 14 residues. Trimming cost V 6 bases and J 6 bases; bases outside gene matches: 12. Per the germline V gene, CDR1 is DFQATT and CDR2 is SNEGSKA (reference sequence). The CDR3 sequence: CSANLGQGRKTQYF. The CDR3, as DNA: TGCAGTGCCAACCTAGGACAGGGAAGAAAGACCCAGTACTTC.

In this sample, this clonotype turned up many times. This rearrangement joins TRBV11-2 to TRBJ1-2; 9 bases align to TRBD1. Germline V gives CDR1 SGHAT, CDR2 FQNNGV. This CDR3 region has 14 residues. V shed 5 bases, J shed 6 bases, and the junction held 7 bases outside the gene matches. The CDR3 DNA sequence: TGTGCCAGCAGCCACTTCACAGGGGGCGATGGCTACACCTTC. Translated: CASSHFTGGDGYTF.

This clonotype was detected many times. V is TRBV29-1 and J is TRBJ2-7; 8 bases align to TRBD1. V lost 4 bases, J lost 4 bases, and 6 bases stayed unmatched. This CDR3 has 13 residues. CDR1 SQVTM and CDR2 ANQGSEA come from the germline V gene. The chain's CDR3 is CSVARQGPYEQYF. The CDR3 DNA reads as TGCAGCGTTGCGCGACAGGGGCCATACGAGCAGTACTTC.

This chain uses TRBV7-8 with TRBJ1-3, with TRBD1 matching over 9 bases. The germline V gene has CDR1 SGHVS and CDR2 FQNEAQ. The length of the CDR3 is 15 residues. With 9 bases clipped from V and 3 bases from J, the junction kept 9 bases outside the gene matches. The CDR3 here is CASRFTGGGGNTIYF. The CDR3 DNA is TGTGCCAGTCGGTTTACAGGGGGCGGTGGAAACACCATATATTTT.